A selection of T cell receptor beta chains follows, all from one sample in a study of blood T cells in healthy people across ages. TCRdb itself ran the 5' RACE reads through MiXCR, one entry per CDR3 protein. This table has fewer than 800,000 distinct CDR3 sequences, approximately 49% appearing once. Material for sequencing was blood. The receptors stem from a woman aged 60 to 75 in good health. The CDR3 runs from the conserved cysteine through the conserved F or W. Fields, in order: V gene, J gene, clone size, D gene, CDR3 DNA, CDR3 protein. A D gene is named only where the DNA matches it firmly. A row's size may be missing; if present it is once, few, many or a size class.

V gene: TRBV7-2; J gene: TRBJ2-7; clone size: -; D gene: TRBD2; CDR3 DNA: TGTGCCAGCAGCTTGTCTAGCGGCGCCTCCGCCTACGAGCAGTACTTC; CDR3 protein: CASSLSSGASAYEQYF
V gene: TRBV15; J gene: TRBJ2-7; clone size: -; D gene: -; CDR3 DNA: TGTGCCACCAGCATAATTAGCGGTTACGAGCAGTACTTC; CDR3 protein: CATSIISGYEQYF
V gene: TRBV20-1; J gene: TRBJ2-7; clone size: -; D gene: TRBD2; CDR3 DNA: TGCAGTGCTAGAACTGTAATAGCGGGACGTTCCTACGAGCAGTACTTC; CDR3 protein: CSARTVIAGRSYEQYF
V gene: TRBV9; J gene: TRBJ2-5; clone size: -; D gene: -; CDR3 DNA: TGTGCCAGCAGCAAGAGAGTGGCAGAGACCCAGTACTTC; CDR3 protein: CASSKRVAETQYF
V gene: TRBV5-5; J gene: TRBJ1-2; clone size: -; D gene: -; CDR3 DNA: TGTGCCAGCAGCCCTTGGGCGGGGACTAACTATGGCTACACCTTC; CDR3 protein: CASSPWAGTNYGYTF
V gene: TRBV7-6; J gene: TRBJ2-7; clone size: -; D gene: TRBD2; CDR3 DNA: TGTGCCAGCAGCATAGCGGGAGGTCCTTCCTACGAGCAGTACTTC; CDR3 protein: CASSIAGGPSYEQYF
V gene: TRBV20-1; J gene: TRBJ2-1; clone size: -; D gene: -; CDR3 DNA: TGCAGTGCCCAACCAGGTGCAGCGCGGTCGGGGTTCTTC; CDR3 protein: CSAQPGAARSGFF
V gene: TRBV11-2; J gene: TRBJ2-1; clone size: once; D gene: TRBD2; CDR3 DNA: TGTGCCAGCAGCTTAAGCGGGAGAACAAGCTCCTACAATGAGCAGTTCTTC; CDR3 protein: CASSLSGRTSSYNEQFF
V gene: TRBV20-1; J gene: TRBJ2-7; clone size: -; D gene: TRBD2; CDR3 DNA: TGCAGTGCTAGAGGATTCCTAGCGGGAAGGCCCGACGAGCAGTACTTC; CDR3 protein: CSARGFLAGRPDEQYF
V gene: TRBV5-4; J gene: TRBJ2-1; clone size: -; D gene: -; CDR3 DNA: TGTGCCAGCAGCTTGGAGGCGGGCAAATACAATGAGCAGTTCTTC; CDR3 protein: CASSLEAGKYNEQFF
V gene: TRBV4-3; J gene: TRBJ2-7; clone size: once; D gene: TRBD2; CDR3 DNA: TGCGCCAGCAGCCAGACACCTAAAATTCTAGCGGAGAAATCCTACGAGCAGTACTTC; CDR3 protein: CASSQTPKILAEKSYEQYF
V gene: TRBV20-1; J gene: TRBJ2-7; clone size: many; D gene: TRBD2; CDR3 DNA: TGCAGTGCTAGAGAGGGTAGCGGGACTTTCTACGAGCAGTACTTC; CDR3 protein: CSAREGSGTFYEQYF
V gene: TRBV4-2; J gene: TRBJ2-1; clone size: -; D gene: -; CDR3 DNA: TGTGCCAGCAGCCAGGGCCAACTAGACAGTGAGCAGTTCTTC; CDR3 protein: CASSQGQLDSEQFF
V gene: TRBV7-9; J gene: TRBJ2-5; clone size: few; D gene: -; CDR3 DNA: TGTGCCAGCAGCTTTTTTGGTGCAGAAGAGACCCAGTACTTC; CDR3 protein: CASSFFGAEETQYF
V gene: TRBV20-1; J gene: TRBJ2-1; clone size: -; D gene: TRBD1; CDR3 DNA: TGCAGTGCTCAACAGGGGGATGAGCAGTTCTTC; CDR3 protein: CSAQQGDEQFF
V gene: TRBV2; J gene: TRBJ2-1; clone size: -; D gene: -; CDR3 DNA: TGTGCCAGCAGTGGGGACGGCCCCGATGAGCAGTTCTTC; CDR3 protein: CASSGDGPDEQFF
V gene: TRBV18; J gene: TRBJ1-1; clone size: -; D gene: -; CDR3 DNA: TGTGCCAGCTCACCAAACCAGGGGCTCACTGAAGCTTTCTTT; CDR3 protein: CASSPNQGLTEAFF
V gene: TRBV10-3; J gene: TRBJ1-2; clone size: many; D gene: TRBD1; CDR3 DNA: TGTGCCATCAGTGAGTCACGGACAGGGGGCTACACCTTC; CDR3 protein: CAISESRTGGYTF
V gene: TRBV25-1; J gene: TRBJ2-7; clone size: few; D gene: -; CDR3 DNA: TGTGCCAGCAGTGAATTCCCACGGATTCAGTACTTC; CDR3 protein: CASSEFPRIQYF
V gene: TRBV27; J gene: TRBJ2-1; clone size: -; D gene: -; CDR3 DNA: TGTGCCAGCCGCAGGGGGGCGAGTGAGCAGTTCTTC; CDR3 protein: CASRRGASEQFF
V gene: TRBV27; J gene: TRBJ2-1; clone size: -; D gene: TRBD2; CDR3 DNA: TGTGCCAGCAGTTTGCTAGCGGGAGGGCCCTATTATGAGCAGTTCTTC; CDR3 protein: CASSLLAGGPYYEQFF
V gene: TRBV9; J gene: TRBJ2-1; clone size: -; D gene: -; CDR3 DNA: TGTGCCAGCAGCGTAGACATTAGCTCCTACAATGAGCAGTTCTTC; CDR3 protein: CASSVDISSYNEQFF
V gene: TRBV29-1; J gene: TRBJ2-3; clone size: few; D gene: TRBD1; CDR3 DNA: TGCAGCGTGAGAGGGGGCCGCCCAGATACGCAGTATTTT; CDR3 protein: CSVRGGRPDTQYF
V gene: TRBV2; J gene: TRBJ2-3; clone size: -; D gene: -; CDR3 DNA: TGTGCCAGCAGTGGGATGGGCACAGATACGCAGTATTTT; CDR3 protein: CASSGMGTDTQYF
V gene: TRBV10-3; J gene: TRBJ1-2; clone size: -; D gene: -; CDR3 DNA: TGTGCCATCAGTGAGGGAGGGGGCTACACCTTC; CDR3 protein: CAISEGGGYTF
V gene: TRBV7-2; J gene: TRBJ2-5; clone size: -; D gene: -; CDR3 DNA: TGTGCCAGCAGCCCACCTCAGGGGAGGGAGACCCAGTACTTC; CDR3 protein: CASSPPQGRETQYF
V gene: TRBV5-1; J gene: TRBJ2-7; clone size: few; D gene: -; CDR3 DNA: TGCGCCAGCAGCTTGAGCAATGTAGCCGAGCAGTACTTC; CDR3 protein: CASSLSNVAEQYF
V gene: TRBV20-1; J gene: TRBJ2-1; clone size: once; D gene: TRBD1; CDR3 DNA: TGCAGTGCTAGGGACAGGTCAGGGATCAGTGAGCAGTTCTTC; CDR3 protein: CSARDRSGISEQFF
V gene: TRBV6-2/TRBV6-3; J gene: TRBJ2-7; clone size: few; D gene: TRBD1; CDR3 DNA: TGTGCCAGCAGTTACCCCACAGGGGGAGACAACTACGAGCAGTACTTC; CDR3 protein: CASSYPTGGDNYEQYF
V gene: TRBV27; J gene: TRBJ1-1; clone size: -; D gene: -; CDR3 DNA: TGTGCCAGCAGTTTATCAACGGGGGGAGACACTGAAGCTTTCTTT; CDR3 protein: CASSLSTGGDTEAFF
V gene: TRBV6-6; J gene: TRBJ2-7; clone size: few; D gene: TRBD1; CDR3 DNA: TGTGCCAGCAGTTACTCAACAGGGGCCTACGAGCAGTACTTC; CDR3 protein: CASSYSTGAYEQYF